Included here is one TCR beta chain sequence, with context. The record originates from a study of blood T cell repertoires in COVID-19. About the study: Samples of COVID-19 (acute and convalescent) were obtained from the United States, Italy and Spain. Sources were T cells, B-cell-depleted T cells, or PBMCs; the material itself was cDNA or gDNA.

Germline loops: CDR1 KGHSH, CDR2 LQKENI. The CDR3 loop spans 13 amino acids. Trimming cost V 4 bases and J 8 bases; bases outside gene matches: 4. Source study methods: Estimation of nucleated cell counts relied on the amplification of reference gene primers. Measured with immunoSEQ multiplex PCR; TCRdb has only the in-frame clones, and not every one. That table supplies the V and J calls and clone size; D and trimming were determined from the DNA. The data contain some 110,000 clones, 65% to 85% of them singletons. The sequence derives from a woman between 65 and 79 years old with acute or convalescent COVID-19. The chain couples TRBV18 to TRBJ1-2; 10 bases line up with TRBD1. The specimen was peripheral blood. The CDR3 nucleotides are TGTGCCAGCTCACTCGGGGACAGGGGAGGCTACACCTTC. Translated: CASSLGDRGGYTF.